This T cell receptor (beta chain) was identified during a study of blood T cell repertoires in COVID-19. Study in general: The United States, Italy and Spain were the sources of the acute and convalescent COVID-19 samples. Sources were T cells, B-cell-depleted T cells, or PBMCs; the material itself was cDNA or gDNA.

Trimming at V came to 4 bases and at J to 4 bases, leaving 7 bases not matched to a gene. The CDR3 contains 15 residues. Per the germline V gene, CDR1 is SGHRS and CDR2 is YFSETQ. In the original workflow: Amplification of reference gene primers provided the estimated nucleated cell counts. The protocol was immunoSEQ multiplex PCR, while the TCRdb copy is restricted to in-frame clones and leaves out a portion. Clone size and V and J calls were adopted from that table, with D and trimming inferred from the DNA. The sample has 45,000 to 50,000 clones; 85% to 90% are singletons. The receptor was isolated from a human donor in a cohort sampled during active COVID-19. Sequenced input: peripheral blood. V gene TRBV5-1 combines with J gene TRBJ2-1, with 8 bases aligning to TRBD2. Here the CDR3 reads CASSDLRGGYNEQFF. CDR3 DNA: TGCGCCAGCAGCGACCTTCGCGGGGGGTACAATGAGCAGTTCTTC.